The text below deals with one TCR beta chain. Its antigen is not known. Germline-derived CDR1 and CDR2 are MNHNS and SASEGT. The CDR3 has 14 amino acids. V dropped 10 bases and J dropped 6; count of bases not matched to a gene: 14. The data originate from a study of response to subunit inactivated influenza vaccine. General study points: T cells newly recruited by each seasonal influenza vaccination are few, the authors suggested.

TCRdb fed the RT-PCR reads into MiXCR, producing one record per CDR3 protein. The sample shows around 490,000 distinct CDR3 sequences, approximately 7.1% of them seen only once. The chain employs TRBV6-1 and TRBJ2-7; the match to TRBD2 covers 8 bases. The TCR originated in a man between 50 and 75 years old who received an inactivated influenza vaccine. Sequencing was performed on PBMCs from blood, taken about 23 months after vaccination. Here the CDR3 reads CATGTVLAGSEQYF. The CDR3 DNA follows: TGTGCCACCGGTACGGTGTTAGCGGGATCCGAGCAGTACTTC.